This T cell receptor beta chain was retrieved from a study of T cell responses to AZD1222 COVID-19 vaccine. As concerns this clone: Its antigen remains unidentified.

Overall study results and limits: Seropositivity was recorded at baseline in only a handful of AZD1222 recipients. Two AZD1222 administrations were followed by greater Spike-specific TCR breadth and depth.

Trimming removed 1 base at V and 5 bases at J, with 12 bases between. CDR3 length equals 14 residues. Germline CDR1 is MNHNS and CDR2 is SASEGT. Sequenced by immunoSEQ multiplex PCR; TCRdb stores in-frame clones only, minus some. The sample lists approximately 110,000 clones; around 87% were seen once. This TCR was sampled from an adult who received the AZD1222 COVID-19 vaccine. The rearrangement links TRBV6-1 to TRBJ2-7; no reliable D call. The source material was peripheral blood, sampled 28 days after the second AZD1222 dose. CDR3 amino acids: CASSEVGITHEQYF. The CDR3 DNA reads TGTGCCAGCAGTGAAGTGGGAATTACCCACGAGCAGTACTTC.